This T cell receptor beta chain was sequenced during a study of cytomegalovirus exposure and HLA in healthy donors. With respect to this clone: Its specificity is not known.

CDR3 length: 15 residues. Germline assignment: CDR1 LGHNA and CDR2 YSLEER. The ends were cut back, 0 bases at V and 6 bases at J, with 13 bases in the middle. PCR involved 60 Vbeta and 13 Jbeta primers. Using immunoSEQ multiplex PCR, the repertoire was profiled, and TCRdb retains in-frame clones only, with some absent. The sample lists fewer than 250,000 clones, 60% to 80% occurring once. Study-wide results and limits: The study put 150 to 200 TCR beta chains on its list as cytomegalovirus-associated. CMV serostatus was the only recorded immune exposure for donors.

The sample comprised PBMCs. The chain has TRBV4-3 and TRBJ2-3, with a possible D match to TRBD2 (6 bases). The source is a male donor in good health and CMV-seronegative. The DNA of the CDR3 is TGCGCCAGCAGCCAAGACGGGACTGTCACGGATACGCAGTATTTT. Protein sequence: CASSQDGTVTDTQYF.